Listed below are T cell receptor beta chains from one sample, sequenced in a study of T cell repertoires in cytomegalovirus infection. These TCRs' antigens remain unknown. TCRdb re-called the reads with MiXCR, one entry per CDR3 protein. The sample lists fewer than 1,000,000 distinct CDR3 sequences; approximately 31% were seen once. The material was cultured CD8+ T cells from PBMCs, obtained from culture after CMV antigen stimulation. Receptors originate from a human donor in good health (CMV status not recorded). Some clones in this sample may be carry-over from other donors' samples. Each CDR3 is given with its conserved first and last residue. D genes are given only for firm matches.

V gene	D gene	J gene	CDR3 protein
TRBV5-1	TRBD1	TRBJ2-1	CASSMGDRGRTEEQFF
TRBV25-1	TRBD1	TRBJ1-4	CASSDWDRGGEKLFF
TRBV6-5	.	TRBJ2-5	CASSYSLQTQYF
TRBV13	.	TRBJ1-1	CASSRRIEAFF
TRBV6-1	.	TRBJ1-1	CASSPNTAGVDTEAFF
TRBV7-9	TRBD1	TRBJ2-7	CASSFRTGRPYEQYF
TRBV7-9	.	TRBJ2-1	CASSLGGGGPSYNEQFF
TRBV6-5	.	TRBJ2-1	CASSPGIYGANEQFF
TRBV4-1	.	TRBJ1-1	CASSPGGRLNTEALF
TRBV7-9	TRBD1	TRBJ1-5	CASSLGEGGFSNQPQHF
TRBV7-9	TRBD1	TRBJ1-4	CASSPRDRGLLFF
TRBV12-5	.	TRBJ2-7	CASGLPVGGGYEQYF
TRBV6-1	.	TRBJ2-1	CANSEGSGLVRDNEQFF
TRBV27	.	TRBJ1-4	CASSFFPANEKLFF
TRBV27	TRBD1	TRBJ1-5	CASSLGTEGQPQHF
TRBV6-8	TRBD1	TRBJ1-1	CASSNTGGAEAFF
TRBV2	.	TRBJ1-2	CASNGPAELGYGYTF
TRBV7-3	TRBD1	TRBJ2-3	CASSLLGGHTDTQYF
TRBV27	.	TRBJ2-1	CASSWGDREQFF
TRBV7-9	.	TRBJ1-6	CASSGSSKLNSPLHF
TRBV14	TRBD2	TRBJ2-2	CASSQDFGLAGARGELFF
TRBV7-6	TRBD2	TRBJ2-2	CASSLISGGDTGELFF
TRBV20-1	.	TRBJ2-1	CSALPLDSYNEQFF
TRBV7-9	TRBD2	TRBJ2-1	CASSSRTSGMSNEQFF
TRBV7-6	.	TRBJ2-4	CASSYHGGTEKNIQYF
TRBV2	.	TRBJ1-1	CASSVGGRMNTEAFF
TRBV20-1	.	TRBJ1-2	CSAPPGHNYGYTF
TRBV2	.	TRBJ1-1	CASIGTVTEAFF
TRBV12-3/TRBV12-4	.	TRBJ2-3	CASRRESTDTQYF